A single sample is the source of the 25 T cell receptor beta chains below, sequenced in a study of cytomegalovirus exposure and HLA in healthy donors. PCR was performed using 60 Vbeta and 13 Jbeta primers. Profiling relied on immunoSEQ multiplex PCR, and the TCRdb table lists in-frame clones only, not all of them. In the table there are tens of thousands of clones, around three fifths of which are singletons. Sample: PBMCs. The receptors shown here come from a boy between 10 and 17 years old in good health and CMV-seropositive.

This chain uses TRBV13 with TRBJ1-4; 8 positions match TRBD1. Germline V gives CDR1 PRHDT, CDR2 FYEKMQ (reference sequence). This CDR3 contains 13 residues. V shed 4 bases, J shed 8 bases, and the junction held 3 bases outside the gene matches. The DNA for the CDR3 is TGTGCCAGCAGCTCCAGGGGGCAGGAAAAACTGTTTTTT. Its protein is CASSSRGQEKLFF.

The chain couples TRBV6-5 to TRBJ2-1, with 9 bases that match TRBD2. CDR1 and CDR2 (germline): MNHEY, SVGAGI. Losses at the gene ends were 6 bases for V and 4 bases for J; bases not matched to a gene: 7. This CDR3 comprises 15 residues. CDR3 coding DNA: TGTGCCAGCAGAAAAGCGGGGGGCCTTTACAATGAGCAGTTCTTC. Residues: CASRKAGGLYNEQFF.

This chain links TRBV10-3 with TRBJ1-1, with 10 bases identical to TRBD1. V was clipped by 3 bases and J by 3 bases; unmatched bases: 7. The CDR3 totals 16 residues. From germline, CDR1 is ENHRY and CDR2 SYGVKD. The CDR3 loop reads CAISDWDRGPYTEAFF. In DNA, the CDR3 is TGTGCCATCAGTGATTGGGACAGGGGCCCTTACACTGAAGCTTTCTTT.

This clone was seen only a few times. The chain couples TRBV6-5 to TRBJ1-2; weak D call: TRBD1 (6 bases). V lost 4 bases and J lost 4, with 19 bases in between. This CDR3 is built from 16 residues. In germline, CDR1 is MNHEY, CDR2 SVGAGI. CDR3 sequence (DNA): TGTGCCAGCAGTTCACCACATAGGACAGAAGGCTATGGCTACACCTTC. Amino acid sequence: CASSSPHRTEGYGYTF.

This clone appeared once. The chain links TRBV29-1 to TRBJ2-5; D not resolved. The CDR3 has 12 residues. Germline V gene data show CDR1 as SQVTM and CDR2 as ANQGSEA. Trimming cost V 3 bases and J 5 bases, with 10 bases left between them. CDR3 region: CSVEKERETQYF. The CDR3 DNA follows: TGCAGCGTTGAGAAGGAGCGCGAGACCCAGTACTTC. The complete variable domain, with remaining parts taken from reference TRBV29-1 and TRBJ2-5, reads SAVISQKPSRDICQRGTSLTIQCQVDSQVTMMFWYRQQPGQSLTLIATANQGSEATYESGFVIDKFPISRPNLTFSTLTVSNMSPEDSSIYLCSVEKERETQYFGPGTRLLVL.

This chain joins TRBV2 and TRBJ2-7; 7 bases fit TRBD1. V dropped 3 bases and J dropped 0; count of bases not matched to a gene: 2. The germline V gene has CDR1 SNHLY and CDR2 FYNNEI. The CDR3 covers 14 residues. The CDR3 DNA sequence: TGTGCCAGCAGTGACTGGGACAGCTCCTACGAGCAGTACTTC. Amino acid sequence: CASSDWDSSYEQYF.

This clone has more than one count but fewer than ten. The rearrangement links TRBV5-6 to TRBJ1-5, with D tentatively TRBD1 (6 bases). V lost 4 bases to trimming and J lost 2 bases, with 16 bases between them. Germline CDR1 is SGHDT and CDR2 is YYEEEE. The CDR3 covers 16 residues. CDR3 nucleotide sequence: TGTGCCAGCAGCGATCAGGGGAACGGTGGCAATCAGCCCCAGCATTTT. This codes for CASSDQGNGGNQPQHF. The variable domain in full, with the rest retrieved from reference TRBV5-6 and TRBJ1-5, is DAGVTQSPTHLIKTRGQQVTLRCSPKSGHDTVSWYQQALGQGPQFIFQYYEEEERQRGNFPDRFSGHQFPNYSSELNVNALLLGDSALYLCASSDQGNGGNQPQHFGDGTRLSIL.

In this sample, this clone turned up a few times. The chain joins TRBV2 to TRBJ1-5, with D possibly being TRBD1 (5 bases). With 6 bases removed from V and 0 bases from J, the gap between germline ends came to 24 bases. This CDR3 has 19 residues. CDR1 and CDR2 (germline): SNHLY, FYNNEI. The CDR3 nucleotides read TGTGCCAGCAGCAGCCCTTCGACAGTAGGGGCATATAGCAATCAGCCCCAGCATTTT. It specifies CASSSPSTVGAYSNQPQHF.

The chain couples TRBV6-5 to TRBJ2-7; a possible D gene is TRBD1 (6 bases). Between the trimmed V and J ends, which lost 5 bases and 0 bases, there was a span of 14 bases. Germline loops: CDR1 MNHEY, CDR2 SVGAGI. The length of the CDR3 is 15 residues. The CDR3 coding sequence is TGTGCCAGCAGTGTGGGACACTCAAGCTCCTACGAGCAGTACTTC. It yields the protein CASSVGHSSSYEQYF.

The CDR3 region has the DNA TGTGCCAGCAGCTTGGTGGACAGGGCCGAAAGGGAGCAGTACTTC. This gives the protein CASSLVDRAEREQYF. The chain employs TRBV5-6 and TRBJ2-7; TRBD1 aligns across 8 bases. This CDR3 spans 15 amino acids. Germline trimming cut 0 bases from V and 7 bases from J; bases unmatched to any gene: 9. Germline V gene sequence: CDR1 SGHDT, CDR2 YYEEEE.

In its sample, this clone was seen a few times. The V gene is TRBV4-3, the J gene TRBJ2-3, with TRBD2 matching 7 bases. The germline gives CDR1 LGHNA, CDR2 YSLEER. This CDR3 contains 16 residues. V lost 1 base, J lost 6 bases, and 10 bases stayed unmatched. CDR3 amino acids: CASSQVKAGWGDTQYF. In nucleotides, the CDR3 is TGCGCCAGCAGCCAAGTCAAAGCGGGGTGGGGGGATACGCAGTATTTT.

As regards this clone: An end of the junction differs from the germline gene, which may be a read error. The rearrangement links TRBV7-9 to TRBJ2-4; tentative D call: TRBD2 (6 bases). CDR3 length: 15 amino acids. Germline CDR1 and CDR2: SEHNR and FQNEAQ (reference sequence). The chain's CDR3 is CSSSQRGPTGDIQYF. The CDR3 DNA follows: TGTTCCAGCAGCCAGAGGGGCCCTACGGGGGACATTCAGTACTTC.

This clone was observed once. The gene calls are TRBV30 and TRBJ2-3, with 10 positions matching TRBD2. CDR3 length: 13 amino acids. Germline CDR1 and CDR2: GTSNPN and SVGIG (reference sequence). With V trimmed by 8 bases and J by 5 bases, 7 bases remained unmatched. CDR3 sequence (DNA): TGTGCCCACGAGGTAGCGGGAGGAGATACGCAGTATTTT. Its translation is CAHEVAGGDTQYF.

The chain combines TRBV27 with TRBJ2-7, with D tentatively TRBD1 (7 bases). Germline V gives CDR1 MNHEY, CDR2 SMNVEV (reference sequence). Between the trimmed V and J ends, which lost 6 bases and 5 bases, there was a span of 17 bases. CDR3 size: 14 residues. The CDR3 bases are TGTGCCAGCAGCCCAGGGGGGCGATTGCACGAGCAGTACTTC. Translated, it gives CASSPGGRLHEQYF.

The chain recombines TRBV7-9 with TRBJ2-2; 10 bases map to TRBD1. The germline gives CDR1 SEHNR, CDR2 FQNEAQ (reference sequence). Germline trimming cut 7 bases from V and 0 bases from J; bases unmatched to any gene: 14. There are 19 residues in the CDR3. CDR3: CASTLSRTGGSSNTGELFF. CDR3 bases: TGTGCCAGCACCCTTTCTCGGACAGGGGGTTCTTCGAACACCGGGGAGCTGTTTTTT.

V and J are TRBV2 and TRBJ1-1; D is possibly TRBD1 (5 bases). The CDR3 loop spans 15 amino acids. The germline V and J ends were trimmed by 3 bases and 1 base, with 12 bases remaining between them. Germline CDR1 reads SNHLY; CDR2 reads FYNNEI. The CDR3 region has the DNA TGTGCCAGCAGTGAGGGGCTCGGGGGGAACACTGAAGCTTTCTTT. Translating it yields CASSEGLGGNTEAFF.

CDR3 nucleotide sequence: TGTGCCAGCAGCTTCGCACCTAGGTTCACTGAAGCTTTCTTT. Encoded protein: CASSFAPRFTEAFF. The genes are TRBV7-9 and TRBJ1-1, with no clear D. This CDR3 region has 14 residues. With 3 bases removed from V and 4 bases from J, the gap between germline ends came to 12 bases. CDR1 SEHNR and CDR2 FQNEAQ come from the germline V gene (reference sequence).

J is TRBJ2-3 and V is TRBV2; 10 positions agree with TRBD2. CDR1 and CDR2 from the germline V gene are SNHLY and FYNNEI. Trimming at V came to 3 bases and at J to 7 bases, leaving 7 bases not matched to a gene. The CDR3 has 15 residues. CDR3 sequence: CASSEASGSWNTQYF. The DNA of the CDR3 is TGTGCCAGCAGTGAGGCTAGCGGGAGTTGGAATACGCAGTATTTT.

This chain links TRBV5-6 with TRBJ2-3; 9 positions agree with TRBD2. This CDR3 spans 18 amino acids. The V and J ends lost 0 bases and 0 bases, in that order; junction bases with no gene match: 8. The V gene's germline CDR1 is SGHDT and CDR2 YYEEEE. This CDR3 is CASSLVLAGFPSTDTQYF. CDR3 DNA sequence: TGTGCCAGCAGCTTGGTTCTAGCGGGGTTCCCTAGCACAGATACGCAGTATTTT. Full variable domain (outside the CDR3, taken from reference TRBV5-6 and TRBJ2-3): DAGVTQSPTHLIKTRGQQVTLRCSPKSGHDTVSWYQQALGQGPQFIFQYYEEEERQRGNFPDRFSGHQFPNYSSELNVNALLLGDSALYLCASSLVLAGFPSTDTQYFGPGTRLTVL.

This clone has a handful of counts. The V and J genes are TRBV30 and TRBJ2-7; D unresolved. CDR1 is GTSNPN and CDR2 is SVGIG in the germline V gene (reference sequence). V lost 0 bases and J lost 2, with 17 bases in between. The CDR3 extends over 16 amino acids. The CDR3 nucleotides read TGTGCCTGGAGTGTACGTAACTTCGCGGTCCCCTACGAGCAGTACTTC. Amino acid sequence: CAWSVRNFAVPYEQYF.

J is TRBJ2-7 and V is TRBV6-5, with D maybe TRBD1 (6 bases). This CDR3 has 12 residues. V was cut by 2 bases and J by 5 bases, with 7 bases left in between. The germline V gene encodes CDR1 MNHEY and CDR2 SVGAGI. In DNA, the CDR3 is TGTGCCAGCAGTTACACAGGGCACGAGCAGTACTTC. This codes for CASSYTGHEQYF.

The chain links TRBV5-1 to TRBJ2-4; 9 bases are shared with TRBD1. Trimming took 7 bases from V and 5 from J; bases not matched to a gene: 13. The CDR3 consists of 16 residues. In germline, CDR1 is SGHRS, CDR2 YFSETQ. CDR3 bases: TGCGCCAGCCGATCCACAGGGGGCGCGGGCCAAAACATTCAGTACTTC. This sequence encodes CASRSTGGAGQNIQYF.

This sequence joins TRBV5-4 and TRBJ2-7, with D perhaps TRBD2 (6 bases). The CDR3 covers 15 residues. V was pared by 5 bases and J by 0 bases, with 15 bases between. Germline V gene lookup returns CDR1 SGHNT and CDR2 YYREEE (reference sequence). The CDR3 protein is CASSSGTPSSYEQYF. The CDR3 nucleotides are TGTGCCAGCAGTTCCGGGACTCCCAGCTCCTACGAGCAGTACTTC.

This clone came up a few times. CDR3 DNA sequence: TGCGCCAGCAGCCACCGGGACAACTCCTACGAGCAGTACTTC. Amino acid sequence: CASSHRDNSYEQYF. This sequence joins TRBV5-1 and TRBJ2-7, with a possible D match to TRBD1 (6 bases). V gave up 4 bases and J gave up 0 bases, with 11 bases separating them. The CDR3 sequence is 14 residues long. Germline V lookup: CDR1 SGHRS, CDR2 YFSETQ.

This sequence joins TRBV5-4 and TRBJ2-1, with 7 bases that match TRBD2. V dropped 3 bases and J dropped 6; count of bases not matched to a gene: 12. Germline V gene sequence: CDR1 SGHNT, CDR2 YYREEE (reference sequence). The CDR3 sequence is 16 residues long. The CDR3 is CASSSDGGRIRNEQFF. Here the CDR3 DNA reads TGTGCCAGCAGCTCGGACGGCGGGAGAATCCGCAATGAGCAGTTCTTC. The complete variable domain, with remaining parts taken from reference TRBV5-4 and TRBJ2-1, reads ETGVTQSPTHLIKTRGQQVTLRCSSQSGHNTVSWYQQALGQGPQFIFQYYREEENGRGNFPPRFSGLQFPNYSSELNVNALELDDSALYLCASSSDGGRIRNEQFFGPGTRLTVL.